The TCR beta chain described here comes from a study of blood T cell repertoires in COVID-19 (dated by TCRdb to about 2020). For the study in its entirety: Samples covering the acute and convalescent phases of COVID-19 were provided by collaborators in the United States, Italy and Spain. Nearly every sample came with metadata listing a de-identified subject ID, COVID-19 status, age in years and sex. Subjects who had been exposed to COVID-19, were actively infected with it, or had recovered from it provided the deeply sampled blood TCRbeta repertoires that made up the dataset. A freely available public database, intended as a resource for researchers studying the immune response to SARS-CoV-2, is where the repertoires were released. Where available, HLA class I and class II types were obtained from metadata supplied by the sample provider rather than from assay-based typing. Samples came from the ongoing ImmuneRACE study (first 160 participants) plus 1,254 subjects from 6 global collaborators. The prospective study material was composed of cDNA or gDNA derived from T cells, B-cell-depleted T cells, or PBMCs. The research as a whole found: The amount of clinical and demographic metadata varied by source and participant and was provided uncurated.

With respect to this clone: The clone's antigen remains unknown. No base quality values were provided; no much bigger clone lies one nucleotide off.

The immunoSEQ Assay, a bias-controlled multiplex PCR, was used to amplify TCRbeta CDR3 regions from genomic DNA. As for how the authors treated the data: Within the assay, amplification of reference gene primers was used to estimate how many nucleated cells each sample contained. Sequence reads were collapsed and filtered to measure the absolute abundance of every unique TCRbeta CDR3 rearrangement. Productive Simpson clonality was computed per sample as the square root of Simpson's diversity index over productive rearrangements. The table was pulled from immuneACCESS by TCRdb, which kept in-frame rearrangements only. Such tables lose some clones; where checked, under half of the loss comes from unresolved V genes, and the rest has no known cause. That table supplies the V and J calls and clone size; D and trimming were determined from the DNA. The sample table holds 150,000 or so clones, of which 88% were seen once. Roughly 24% of the sample is in the top ten clones.

V lost 2 bases and J lost 2 bases; the stretch between them is 12 bases long. The CDR3 holds 15 amino acids from the cysteine to the phenylalanine. Only the CDR3 DNA stays, 45 bases, in frame from base 1. Taken from the germline V gene, the CDR1 and CDR2 loops are SGDLS and YYNGEE. Each collaborating institution followed its own protocols to collect whole blood in K2EDTA tubes. For TCRbeta analysis, collaborators shipped samples in one of three forms: frozen whole blood, isolated PBMCs, or DNA extracted from either of those sample types. The chain employs TRBV9 and TRBJ2-3, with the D gene too uncertain to name. The sequence derives from a man aged 60-69 years with acute or convalescent COVID-19. Sequences were obtained from peripheral blood. The CDR3: CASSVAPAPTDTQYF. The DNA reads as follows: TGTGCCAGCAGCGTGGCTCCCGCTCCCACAGATACGCAGTATTTT.